Listed below are T cell receptor beta chains from one sample, sequenced in a study of CD8+ T cells in alopecia areata. TCRdb's table, derived via immunoSEQ multiplex PCR, lists solely in-frame clones and lacks some. The sample yields around 200,000 clones, approximately 53% seen once. Specimen: CD8+ T cells sorted from blood, collected at week 24, from a patient treated with tofacitinib. These receptors originate from a human donor with alopecia areata. CDR3s include the opening cysteine and the closing phenylalanine or tryptophan. The D gene is left open where the match is weak. For some rows the clone size is stated as once, few or many, or as a class when expanded; others skip it.

v_call	clone_size	j_call	d_call	cdr3_aa	cdr3_nt
TRBV5-1	-	TRBJ2-7	TRBD2	CASSLDGTSGYEQCF	TGCGCCAGCAGCTTGGATGGGACTAGCGGCTACGAGCAGTGCTTC
TRBV6-4	few	TRBJ2-3	-	CASSEIGLSTDTQYF	TGTGCCAGCAGTGAAATCGGACTTAGCACAGATACGCAGTATTTT
TRBV4-3	-	TRBJ2-3	TRBD2	CASSQGVGGGGGTDTQYF	TGCGCCAGCAGCCAAGGAGTCGGCGGGGGAGGGGGCACAGATACGCAGTATTTT
TRBV30	-	TRBJ1-1	TRBD1	CAWSVQGRLNTEAFF	TGTGCCTGGAGTGTACAGGGGCGATTGAACACTGAAGCTTTCTTT
TRBV7-9	-	TRBJ2-1	TRBD2	CASSLGTSGINEQFF	TGTGCCAGCAGCCTCGGGACTAGCGGGATCAATGAGCAGTTCTTC
TRBV7-2	-	TRBJ1-2	-	CASSQSPGNYGYTF	TGTGCCAGCAGCCAATCACCAGGGAACTATGGCTACACCTTC
TRBV12-5	-	TRBJ1-1	TRBD1	CASGSQGVTEAFF	TGTGCTAGTGGCTCACAGGGGGTCACTGAAGCTTTCTTT
TRBV29-1	-	TRBJ2-7	TRBD1	CSVESSRDSYEQYF	TGCAGCGTTGAATCGAGCCGGGACAGCTACGAGCAGTACTTC
TRBV7-3	few	TRBJ2-2	-	CASSLTLAGELFF	TGTGCCAGCAGCTTAACGTTAGCCGGGGAGCTGTTTTTT
TRBV9	-	TRBJ1-1	-	CASSVGANTEAFF	TGTGCCAGCAGCGTAGGGGCGAACACTGAAGCTTTCTTT
TRBV28	-	TRBJ2-1	-	CASSPREEQFF	TGTGCCAGCAGTCCCCGAGAGGAGCAGTTCTTC
TRBV11-2	-	TRBJ1-4	-	CASSLVGQSNEKLFF	TGTGCCAGCAGCTTAGTGGGGCAGTCTAATGAAAAACTGTTTTTT
TRBV6-5	-	TRBJ2-2	-	CASSYQTGNTGELFF	TGTGCCAGCAGTTACCAAACAGGGAACACCGGGGAGCTGTTTTTT
TRBV29-1	-	TRBJ1-2	-	CSVWVSGRDGYTF	TGCAGCGTTTGGGTCTCAGGAAGGGATGGCTACACCTTC
TRBV9	few	TRBJ2-5	TRBD2	CASSDGGGGAETQYF	TGTGCCAGCAGCGATGGCGGCGGGGGTGCAGAGACCCAGTACTTC
TRBV29-1	few	TRBJ2-1	TRBD2	CSVDWSGGRDEQFF	TGCAGCGTTGATTGGAGCGGGGGTCGGGATGAGCAGTTCTTC
TRBV27	-	TRBJ1-2	-	CASRQGAAYGYTF	TGTGCCAGCAGGCAGGGAGCCGCCTATGGCTACACCTTC
TRBV14	once	TRBJ2-3	TRBD2	CASSQVSLAGADTQYF	TGTGCCAGCAGCCAAGTATCTTTAGCGGGGGCCGATACGCAGTATTTT
TRBV29-1	few	TRBJ1-2	TRBD1	CSIPGTGGYTF	TGCAGTATCCCCGGGACAGGAGGCTACACCTTC
TRBV5-1	-	TRBJ1-1	-	CASIEGGGDTEAFF	TGCGCCAGCATCGAAGGTGGGGGAGACACTGAAGCTTTCTTT
TRBV13	once	TRBJ1-1	TRBD1	CASSSGTGGGPEAFF	TGTGCCAGCAGCTCCGGGACAGGGGGCGGACCTGAAGCTTTCTTT
TRBV29-1	-	TRBJ1-1	-	CSVEDLFGAFF	TGCAGCGTTGAAGATCTATTTGGAGCTTTCTTT
TRBV6-5	once	TRBJ2-7	TRBD1	CASSGTGVAYEQYF	TGTGCCAGCAGCGGAACAGGGGTAGCCTACGAGCAGTACTTC
TRBV29-1	-	TRBJ1-4	TRBD1	CSVETRTGGVGKLFF	TGCAGCGTTGAGACTCGGACAGGAGGGGTGGGGAAACTGTTTTTT
TRBV4-1	few	TRBJ1-1	-	CASSQDFAGNTEAFF	TGCGCCAGCAGCCAAGATTTCGCAGGGAACACTGAAGCTTTCTTT
TRBV11-2	-	TRBJ1-2	-	CASSPSTLIYGYTF	TGTGCCAGCAGCCCCAGCACCCTGATCTATGGCTACACCTTC
TRBV29-1	few	TRBJ2-7	-	CSVEKGNEQYF	TGCAGCGTTGAGAAAGGGAACGAGCAGTACTTC
TRBV4-3	-	TRBJ2-2	TRBD2	CASSQDSLARGDLIPGELFF	TGCGCCAGCAGCCAAGATTCTCTGGCGCGGGGGGATCTGATTCCCGGGGAGCTGTTTTTT
TRBV19	-	TRBJ1-2	-	CASSMGGDGYTF	TGTGCCAGTAGTATGGGCGGGGATGGCTACACCTTC
TRBV7-2	-	TRBJ1-5	-	CASSFINQPQHF	TGTGCCAGCAGCTTTATAAATCAGCCCCAGCATTTT
TRBV9	-	TRBJ2-1	-	CASSEDSQIYNEQFF	TGTGCCAGCAGCGAGGACAGCCAAATATACAATGAGCAGTTCTTC
TRBV29-1	-	TRBJ2-1	TRBD1	CSVEAQGRSYNEQFF	TGCAGCGTTGAGGCACAGGGGCGGTCCTACAATGAGCAGTTCTTC
TRBV25-1	-	TRBJ2-6	-	CASSAVLFGANVLTF	TGTGCCAGCAGTGCGGTTCTGTTTGGGGCCAACGTCCTGACTTTC
TRBV19	-	TRBJ1-1	-	CASSTSRRGAELNTEAFF	TGTGCCAGTAGTACCTCGAGGCGCGGGGCTGAATTGAACACTGAAGCTTTCTTT
TRBV10-3	few	TRBJ2-3	-	CAISGVGSTDTQYF	TGTGCCATCAGTGGGGTTGGGAGCACAGATACGCAGTATTTT
TRBV29-1	-	TRBJ1-2	-	CSVEERGPAYGYTF	TGCAGCGTTGAAGAGCGGGGGCCCGCCTATGGCTACACCTTC
TRBV4-3	-	TRBJ2-5	-	CASSQVRGTQETQYF	TGCGCCAGCAGCCAAGTTAGGGGAACCCAAGAGACCCAGTACTTC
TRBV29-1	-	TRBJ2-3	-	CSVETYTDTQYF	TGCAGCGTTGAGACCTACACAGATACGCAGTATTTT
TRBV15	-	TRBJ1-6	-	CATSRDGSNSPLHF	TGTGCCACCAGCAGAGATGGTAGTAATTCACCCCTCCACTTT
TRBV11-2	many	TRBJ2-1	-	CASSLASRGDEQFF	TGTGCCAGCAGCTTAGCGTCCAGGGGGGATGAGCAGTTCTTC
TRBV19	-	TRBJ1-5	-	CASSIEGNQPQHF	TGTGCCAGTAGTATTGAGGGAAATCAGCCCCAGCATTTT
TRBV27	few	TRBJ2-3	-	CASSDSWGADTQYF	TGTGCCAGCAGTGATTCGTGGGGGGCAGATACGCAGTATTTT